Each of the 6 T cell receptor beta chains below was sequenced from the same sample in a study of Graves' ophthalmopathy and Graves' hyperthyroidism. RNA served as the template for amplifying TCR beta CDR3 regions. After a first-round RT-PCR with HTBI primers, a second-round multiplex PCR was run. TCRdb used MiXCR to reprocess the multiplex PCR reads, holding one entry per CDR3 protein. The data hold 1 million to 1.3 million distinct CDR3 sequences, with roughly 35% observed a single time. The sample comprised peripheral blood or thyroid tissue (not recorded which). The receptors were gathered from an adult man with Graves' hyperthyroidism.

The genes are TRBV9 and TRBJ1-1; TRBD1 aligns across 7 bases. The germline V gene has CDR1 SGDLS and CDR2 YYNGEE. The CDR3 has 14 amino acids. Trimming at V came to 6 bases and at J to 5 bases, leaving 10 bases not matched to a gene. The CDR3 sequence: CASTFRQGWTEAFF. The CDR3, as DNA: TGTGCCAGCACCTTCCGACAGGGTTGGACTGAAGCTTTCTTT.

The chain combines TRBV19 with TRBJ2-7; 9 bases fit TRBD2. The CDR3 has 18 amino acids. Germline-derived CDR1 and CDR2 are LNHDA and SQIVND (reference sequence). V gave up 10 bases and J gave up 0 bases; unmatched junction bases: 19. In DNA, the CDR3 is TGTGCCACAGCGACCCAAGGGGGTAGCGGGGGAAGCTCCTACGAGCAGTACTTC. It yields the protein CATATQGGSGGSSYEQYF.

The CDR3 protein is CATSRVIGQGADVLTF. CDR3 coding DNA: TGTGCCACCAGCAGAGTCATTGGACAGGGGGCTGACGTCCTGACTTTC. V gene TRBV15 combines with J gene TRBJ2-6; 11 nucleotides line up with TRBD1. J was trimmed by 11 bases and V by 1 base; bases with no gene match: 7. Per the germline V gene, CDR1 is LNHNV and CDR2 is YYDKDF (reference sequence). The CDR3 has 16 amino acids.

The chain recombines TRBV7-9 with TRBJ2-7; 11 bases line up with TRBD2. V shed 7 bases, J shed 7 bases, and the junction held 3 bases outside the gene matches. The CDR3 spans 12 residues. Germline CDR1 SEHNR, CDR2 FQNEAQ (reference sequence). CDR3 sequence reads: CASKASGGEQYF. The CDR3 nucleotides read TGTGCCAGCAAAGCTAGCGGGGGGGAGCAGTACTTC.

The chain employs TRBV20-1 and TRBJ2-7; TRBD2 matches 8 bases. CDR1 is DFQATT, CDR2 SNEGSKA, per germline (reference sequence). The CDR3 has 16 residues. Trimming took 0 bases from V and 4 from J; bases not matched to a gene: 11. CDR3 protein: CSARDRASGSGYEQYF. CDR3 DNA sequence: TGCAGTGCTAGAGATCGGGCTAGCGGGTCGGGATACGAGCAGTACTTC.

The chain is built from TRBV4-1 and TRBJ2-5; D is tentatively TRBD1 or TRBD2 (5 bases each). The V and J ends lost 0 bases and 9 bases respectively, with 14 bases between them. This CDR3 contains 14 residues. Germline assignment: CDR1 MGHRA and CDR2 YSYEKL. The CDR3 here is CASSQDGLLGAQYF. The CDR3 DNA is TGCGCCAGCAGCCAAGATGGCCTGCTGGGGGCCCAGTACTTC.